Listed below are T cell receptor beta chains from one sample, sequenced in a study of T cell responses to AZD1222 COVID-19 vaccine. Some clones are missing from TCRdb's copy, which holds only in-frame ones; the method was immunoSEQ multiplex PCR. The repertoire holds roughly 120,000 clones, 80% to 90% seen once, with roughly 1.6% in the top ten. This material consisted of peripheral blood, taken on day 0 of AZD1222 vaccination. Receptors originate from an adult in good health. The CDR3 runs from the conserved cysteine through the conserved F or W. A D gene is named only where the DNA matches it firmly. Expanded clones get a size class; other rows say once, few or many, or leave the size out.

d_gene,v_gene,abundance,j_gene,CDR3nt,CDR3aa
-,TRBV5-1,-,TRBJ2-7,TGCGCCAGCAGCTTGGATCCGGGGGACCCCTACGAGCAGTACTTC,CASSLDPGDPYEQYF
-,TRBV9,-,TRBJ2-3,TGTGCCAGCAGCGTGCAGGTTCTCACTAGCACAGATACGCAGTATTTT,CASSVQVLTSTDTQYF
TRBD1,TRBV7-2,-,TRBJ1-4,TGTGCCAGCAGCCGGTCCACAGGGGGCAGACTGTTTTTT,CASSRSTGGRLFF
TRBD2,TRBV14,-,TRBJ2-1,TGTGCCAGCAGCCCTTTATATAGCGGGGCATACAATGAGCAGTTCTTC,CASSPLYSGAYNEQFF
-,TRBV6-5,once,TRBJ2-1,TGTGCCAGCAGCCCCCACACAGGCTCCTACAATGAGCAGTTCTTC,CASSPHTGSYNEQFF
TRBD1,TRBV30,-,TRBJ1-1,TGTGCCTGGAGTGCCTACGGGACAGGGGGCACTGAAGCTTTCTTT,CAWSAYGTGGTEAFF
-,TRBV27,-,TRBJ2-1,TGTGCCAGCAGTTTACAACAAGGGCATGAGCAGTTCTTC,CASSLQQGHEQFF
-,TRBV7-2,-,TRBJ1-5,TGTGCCAGCAGCTTAGAGGGGTATCAGCCCCAGCATTTT,CASSLEGYQPQHF
-,TRBV15,-,TRBJ1-6,TGTGCCACCAGCAGTCCAGGGAGCTCCTATAATTCACCCCTCCACTTT,CATSSPGSSYNSPLHF
-,TRBV30,-,TRBJ1-6,TGTGCCTGGAGTGTACGTGTGGATTCACCCCTCCACTTT,CAWSVRVDSPLHF
-,TRBV11-2,-,TRBJ2-3,TGTGCCAGCAGCTGGGGTGTTTCGCGGGACACAGATACGCAGTATTTT,CASSWGVSRDTDTQYF
-,TRBV4-1,-,TRBJ1-2,TGCGCCAGCAGCCCACGGGACGGGGTCAACTATGGCTACACCTTC,CASSPRDGVNYGYTF
TRBD2,TRBV7-8,-,TRBJ2-2,TGTGCCAGCAGACCGAAGCTAGCGGGGGGGCCGCGGACCGGGGAGCTGTTTTTT,CASRPKLAGGPRTGELFF
-,TRBV5-1,-,TRBJ1-1,TGCGCCAGCAGCTTGGTGGCAGGGGCGAACACTGAAGCTTTCTTT,CASSLVAGANTEAFF
TRBD1,TRBV7-3,-,TRBJ2-1,TGTGCCAGCAGCCCGGACAGGGATAATGAGCAGTTCTTC,CASSPDRDNEQFF
TRBD2,TRBV7-3,-,TRBJ2-1,TGTGCCAGCAGCTCCCTGGGACTAGCGGCCCCTAGCTCCTACAATGAGCAGTTCTTC,CASSSLGLAAPSSYNEQFF
-,TRBV5-1,-,TRBJ2-6,TGCGCCAGCACTTCGGTCTCTGGGGCCAACGTCCTGACTTTC,CASTSVSGANVLTF
-,TRBV7-2,-,TRBJ2-3,TGTGCCAGCAGCTTATATGGGGTCAGGGGCAGGGAGGATACGCAGTATTTT,CASSLYGVRGREDTQYF
TRBD1,TRBV11-2,once,TRBJ1-2,TGTGCCAGCAGCCGGGGGGCAGGGGGTCCCCACCTCTATGGCTACACCTTC,CASSRGAGGPHLYGYTF
-,TRBV9,few,TRBJ2-7,TGTGCCAGCAGCGTAGATATGGGCCCCTACGAGCAGTACTTC,CASSVDMGPYEQYF
TRBD1,TRBV27,-,TRBJ2-7,TGTGCCAGCAGTTCTCGGGACAGGGGGTCCTACGAGCAGTACTTC,CASSSRDRGSYEQYF
-,TRBV6-5,-,TRBJ2-1,TGTGCCAGCAGTTATGAGGCAGGGGGGGGAGGAAATGAGCAGTTCTTC,CASSYEAGGGGNEQFF
-,TRBV18,-,TRBJ1-1,TGTGCCAGCTCACCACCGGCGGGGTATACTGAAGCTTTCTTT,CASSPPAGYTEAFF
-,TRBV7-2,-,TRBJ2-3,TGTGCCAGCGACTGGGGCCGACGGGATACGCAGTATTTT,CASDWGRRDTQYF
TRBD1,TRBV2,-,TRBJ2-7,TGTGCCAGCTTGGGACAGCTCTACGAGCAGTACTTC,CASLGQLYEQYF
-,TRBV10-2,-,TRBJ1-2,TGCGCCAGCAGTTTACAGGGATATGGCTACACCTTC,CASSLQGYGYTF
TRBD1,TRBV7-2,few,TRBJ1-2,TGTGCCAGCAGCTTACAGACAGGGTTTAACTATGGCTACACCTTC,CASSLQTGFNYGYTF